The subject of this entry is one T cell receptor (beta chain). The sample is drawn from a study of blood T cell repertoires in COVID-19. At the level of the study: Sites in the United States, Italy and Spain provided acute and convalescent COVID-19 samples. Sources were T cells, B-cell-depleted T cells, or PBMCs; the material itself was cDNA or gDNA.

In the original analysis: Counts of nucleated cells, estimated from reference gene primer amplification, were obtained. TCRdb keeps only in-frame clones here, not all; method: immunoSEQ multiplex PCR. The V and J calls and clone size are taken from that table; D and trimming were inferred from the DNA. In the table there are 150,000 to 200,000 clones, about 83% of which are singletons. This CDR3 contains 12 residues. CDR1 is MDHEN and CDR2 is SYDVKM in the germline V gene. The germline V and J ends were trimmed by 7 bases and 5 bases, with 11 bases remaining between them. The rearrangement joins TRBV28 to TRBJ1-2; possibly TRBD1 for D (6 bases). Source material: peripheral blood. The origin of this receptor is a young woman who had recovered from COVID-19. The CDR3 DNA follows: TGTGCCAGCACCAAGACAGGTTATGGCTACACCTTC. It encodes CASTKTGYGYTF.